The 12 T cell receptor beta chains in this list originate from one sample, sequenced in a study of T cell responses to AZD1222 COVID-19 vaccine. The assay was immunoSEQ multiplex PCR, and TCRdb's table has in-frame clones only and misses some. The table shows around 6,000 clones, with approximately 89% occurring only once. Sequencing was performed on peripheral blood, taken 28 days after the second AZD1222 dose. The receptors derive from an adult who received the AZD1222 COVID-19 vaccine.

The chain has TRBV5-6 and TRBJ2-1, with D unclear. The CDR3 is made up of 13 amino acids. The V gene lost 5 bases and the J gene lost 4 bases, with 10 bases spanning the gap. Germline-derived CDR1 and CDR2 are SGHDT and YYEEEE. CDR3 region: CASRNLPYNEQFF. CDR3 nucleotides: TGTGCCAGCAGGAACCTACCTTACAATGAGCAGTTCTTC.

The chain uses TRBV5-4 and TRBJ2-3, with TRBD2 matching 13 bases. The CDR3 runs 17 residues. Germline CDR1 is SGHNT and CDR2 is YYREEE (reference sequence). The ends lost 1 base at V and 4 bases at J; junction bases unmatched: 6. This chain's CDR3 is CASSLRTSGRVPDTQYF. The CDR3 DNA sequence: TGTGCCAGCAGCTTGCGGACTAGCGGGAGAGTCCCAGATACGCAGTATTTT.

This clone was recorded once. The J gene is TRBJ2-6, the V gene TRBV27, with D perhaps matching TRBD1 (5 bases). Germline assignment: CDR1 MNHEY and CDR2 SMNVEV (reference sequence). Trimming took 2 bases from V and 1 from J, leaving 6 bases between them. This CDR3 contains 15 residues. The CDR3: CASSLQGSGANVLTF. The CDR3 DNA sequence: TGTGCCAGCAGTTTACAGGGATCTGGGGCCAACGTCCTGACTTTC.

The CDR3 is CASRSGIWRTHANTGELFF. Here the CDR3 DNA reads TGCGCCAGCAGGTCGGGGATTTGGCGGACCCATGCGAACACCGGGGAGCTGTTTTTT. The chain links TRBV4-1 to TRBJ2-2; tentative D call: TRBD2 (5 bases). Looked up from germline, CDR1 is MGHRA and CDR2 is YSYEKL. The V gene lost 6 bases and the J gene lost 0 bases, with 23 bases spanning the gap. The CDR3 spans 19 residues.

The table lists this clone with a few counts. The CDR3 sequence: CASSLRDRGYIQYF. The CDR3 DNA reads as TGTGCCAGCTCACTCCGGGACAGGGGATACATTCAGTACTTC. J is TRBJ2-4 and V is TRBV18, with 10 bases lining up with TRBD1. CDR3 length: 14 residues. Trimming took 4 bases from V and 8 from J; bases not matched to a gene: 5. Germline CDR1 KGHSH, CDR2 LQKENI.

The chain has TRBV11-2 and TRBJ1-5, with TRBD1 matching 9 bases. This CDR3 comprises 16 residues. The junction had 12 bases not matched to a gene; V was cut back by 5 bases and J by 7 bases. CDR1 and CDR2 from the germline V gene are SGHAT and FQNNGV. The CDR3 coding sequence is TGTGCCAGCAGCCCGTCGGTTGGGACAGGGAGACAGCCCCAGCATTTT. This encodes CASSPSVGTGRQPQHF.

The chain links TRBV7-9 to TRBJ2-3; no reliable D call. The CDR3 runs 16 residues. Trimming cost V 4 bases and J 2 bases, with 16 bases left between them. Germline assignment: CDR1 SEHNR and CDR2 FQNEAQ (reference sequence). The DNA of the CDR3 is TGTGCCAGCAGCTCACGGCAGTCCTATTCCACAGATACGCAGTATTTT. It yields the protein CASSSRQSYSTDTQYF.

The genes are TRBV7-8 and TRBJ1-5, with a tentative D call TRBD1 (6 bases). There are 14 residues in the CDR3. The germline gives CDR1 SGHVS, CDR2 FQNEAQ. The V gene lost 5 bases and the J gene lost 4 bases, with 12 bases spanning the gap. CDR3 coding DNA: TGTGCCAGCAGCGTACTGGACAGAAATCAGCCCCAGCATTTT. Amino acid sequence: CASSVLDRNQPQHF.

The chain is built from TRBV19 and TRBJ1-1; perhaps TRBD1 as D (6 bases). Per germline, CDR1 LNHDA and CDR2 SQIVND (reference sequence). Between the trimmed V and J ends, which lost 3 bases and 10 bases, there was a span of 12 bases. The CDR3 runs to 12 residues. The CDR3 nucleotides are TGTGCCAGTAGTATGGTGGAGGGGGGAGCTTTCTTT. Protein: CASSMVEGGAFF.

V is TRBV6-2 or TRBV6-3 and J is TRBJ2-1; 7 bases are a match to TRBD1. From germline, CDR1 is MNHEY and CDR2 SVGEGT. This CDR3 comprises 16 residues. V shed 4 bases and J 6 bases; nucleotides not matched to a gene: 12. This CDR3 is CASSSDRADLGNEQFF. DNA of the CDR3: TGTGCCAGCAGTTCCGACAGGGCTGACTTAGGCAATGAGCAGTTCTTC.

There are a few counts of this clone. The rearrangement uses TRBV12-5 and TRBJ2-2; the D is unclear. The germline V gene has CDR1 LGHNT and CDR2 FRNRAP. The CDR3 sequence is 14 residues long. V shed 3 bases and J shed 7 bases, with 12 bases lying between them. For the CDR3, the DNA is TGTGCTAGTGGTTTCGGAACGCTTGGCGGGGAGCTGTTTTTT. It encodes CASGFGTLGGELFF.

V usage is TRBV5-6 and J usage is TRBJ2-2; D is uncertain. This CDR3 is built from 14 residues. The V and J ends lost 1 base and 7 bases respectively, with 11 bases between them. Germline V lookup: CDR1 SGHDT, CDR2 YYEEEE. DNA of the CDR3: TGTGCCAGCAGCTTGCGGACGGCGAGCGGGGAGCTGTTTTTT. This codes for CASSLRTASGELFF.